What follows are 10 T cell receptor beta chains derived from one specimen sequenced in a study of blood T cell repertoires in COVID-19 (dated by TCRdb to about 2020). Library preparation used the immunoSEQ multiplex PCR assay. The source is immuneACCESS, and TCRdb retained only in-frame sequences with V and J called. Part of the clones is not carried over; for the studies checked, unresolved V genes explain less than half of this, and the remainder is unexplained. In this sample the table shows just over 650,000 clones, approximately 90% of which occur a single time. The top ten hold roughly 0.25% of the sample. The material sequenced was peripheral blood. These receptor sequences come from a woman between 18 and 29 years old with acute or convalescent COVID-19.

V and J are TRBV6-1 and TRBJ1-1; the match to TRBD1 covers 7 bases. The CDR3 totals 15 residues. Looked up from germline, CDR1 is MNHNS and CDR2 is SASEGT. V trimming: 1 base; J trimming: 4 bases; junction bases outside the gene matches: 6. The CDR3: CASSEGRTGSTEAFF. CDR3 DNA sequence: TGTGCCAGCAGTGAAGGTCGGACAGGTAGCACTGAAGCTTTCTTT.

The chain links TRBV12-3 or TRBV12-4 to TRBJ1-1; 11 bases line up with TRBD1. Trimming took 5 bases from V and 10 from J; bases not matched to a gene: 6. The CDR3 consists of 13 residues. The CDR3 region has the DNA TGTGCCAGCAGTCCCGGGACAGGGGGGGGAGCTTTCTTT. This encodes CASSPGTGGGAFF.

This sequence joins TRBV30 and TRBJ2-7; the D is unclear. V lost 1 base, J lost 1 base, and 8 bases lay in between. Germline V gene lookup returns CDR1 GTSNPN and CDR2 SVGIG (reference sequence). The CDR3 length is 13 residues. CDR3 residues: CAWSAPVSYEQYF. In DNA, the CDR3 is TGTGCCTGGAGTGCCCCAGTATCCTACGAGCAGTACTTC.

This clone appeared once. V gene TRBV27 combines with J gene TRBJ1-1; 7 positions agree with TRBD1. The V and J ends lost 5 bases and 3 bases, in that order; junction bases with no gene match: 9. The CDR3 contains 15 residues. Germline lookup yields CDR1 MNHEY and CDR2 SMNVEV (reference sequence). This chain's CDR3 is CASSRNRGKDTEAFF. The CDR3 coding sequence is TGTGCCAGCAGTCGTAACAGGGGAAAGGACACTGAAGCTTTCTTT.

This chain joins TRBV2 and TRBJ1-4; 10 nucleotides align to TRBD1. Germline-derived CDR1 and CDR2 are SNHLY and FYNNEI. The CDR3 spans 16 residues. V shed 4 bases, J shed 5 bases, and the junction held 7 bases outside the gene matches. Here the CDR3 reads CASSGEDRGINEKLFF. CDR3 bases: TGTGCCAGCAGTGGAGAGGACAGGGGGATAAATGAAAAACTGTTTTTT. Variable domain in full (rest from reference TRBV2 and TRBJ1-4): EPEVTQTPSHQVTQMGQEVILRCVPISNHLYFYWYRQILGQKVEFLVSFYNNEISEKSEIFDDQFSVERPDGSNFTLKIRSTKLEDSAMYFCASSGEDRGINEKLFFGSGTQLSVL.

J is TRBJ1-5 and V is TRBV19; D is unclear. Trimming took 5 bases from V and 3 from J, leaving 11 bases between them. The CDR3 covers 14 residues. Germline V gene lookup returns CDR1 LNHDA and CDR2 SQIVND (reference sequence). The CDR3 reads CASSATKLNQPQHF. The CDR3 DNA is TGTGCCAGTAGTGCAACCAAACTCAATCAGCCCCAGCATTTT.

This rearrangement joins TRBV24-1 to TRBJ2-2, with TRBD1 identical over 8 bases. Germline V gives CDR1 KGHDR, CDR2 SFDVKD. The CDR3 extends over 13 amino acids. Germline trimming cut 7 bases from V and 7 bases from J; bases unmatched to any gene: 4. Written as DNA, the CDR3 is TGTGCCACCAGACAGGGGGACTTCGGGGAGCTGTTTTTT. This encodes CATRQGDFGELFF.

Note on this clone: The same CDR3 is also encoded by other DNA sequences in this sample. J is TRBJ1-5 and V is TRBV6-5; 8 nucleotides agree with TRBD1. V lost 5 bases and J lost 5; bases outside the gene matches: 2. There are 13 residues in the CDR3. In germline, CDR1 is MNHEY, CDR2 SVGAGI. CDR3 sequence: CASSPTGDQPQHF. The CDR3, as DNA: TGTGCCAGCAGTCCGACAGGGGATCAGCCCCAGCATTTT.

The rearrangement joins TRBV6-2 or TRBV6-3 to TRBJ1-2; 7 positions match TRBD1. The V gene's germline CDR1 is MNHEY and CDR2 SVGEGT. The CDR3 consists of 13 residues. Unmatched junction bases numbered 5, after V lost 6 bases and J lost 4 bases. In DNA, the CDR3 is TGTGCCAGCAGCGACAGGGTGAGCTATGGCTACACCTTC. Protein product: CASSDRVSYGYTF.

On this clone itself: This CDR3 is also generated by other DNA sequences in the sample. This chain links TRBV12-3 or TRBV12-4 with TRBJ1-1; no reliable D call. V lost 6 bases and J lost 5, with 10 bases in between. The CDR3 runs to 12 residues. The DNA of the CDR3 is TGTGCCAGCAGGGAAGGAGGGACTGAAGCTTTCTTT. Amino acids: CASREGGTEAFF.